This paragraph covers one T cell receptor (beta chain) sequence. Its cognate antigen has yet to be identified. The record has no base qualities; no much larger clone is one base away. This entry is derived from a study of T cell clonotyping in hematopoietic cell transplantation (TCRdb year 2021). For the study in its entirety: Recipient samples taken before transplant were obtained following cytoreduction. In the study, around 130 blood samples were gathered from roughly 33 consecutive transplant recipients and their related donors. Patient recruitment ran from late 2015 to early 2017, and follow-up continued until late 2020 or death. Overall results and qualifications from the work: Just a small fraction of recipient repertoires overlapped with donor repertoires, and more than 97% appeared de novo at the given depth. Sample size was limited, and cells were not sorted, so CD4 and CD8 repertoire contributions could not be separated. Inverse Simpson Index values from donors and from recipients before transplant predicted broader TCR repertoire diversity after transplant. After transplant, TCR diversity in recipients dropped, and pathologically expanded clonotypes climbed progressively between day 30 and day 180.

Sample time point, as interpreted from the label and publication: recipient sample about 28 days before transplant, after cytoreduction. Recipient blood was collected about 28 days before transplant and at days 30, 100 and 180 after transplant. Nuclei Lysis Solution was used to extract genomic DNA from fresh or cryopreserved unfractionated peripheral blood mononuclear cells. TCR beta CDR3 regions were amplified from genomic DNA with the immunoSEQ assay, a bias-controlled multiplex PCR using V- and J-specific primers. In a second PCR step, a proprietary barcode and Illumina adapter sequences were attached to the CDR3 amplicons. CDR3 libraries were sequenced on an Illumina MiSeq instrument. On the study's bioinformatics: immunoSEQ Analyzer 3.0 was used for export and quality control, with R Bioconductor and Immunarch used for downstream analyses. Only productive rearrangements within the normalized downsampled data set were used in the calculation of repertoire metrics. Clonotypes larger than 5 templates in the normalized cohort were defined as pathologically expanded. The Inverse Simpson Index was used to measure repertoire diversity. CMV-specificity analyses were carried out on the non-normalized data set to capture all clonotypes. This immuneACCESS table, as held by TCRdb, lists in-frame sequences with V and J called but not all clones. Of the missing ones, under half trace to an unresolved V gene in checked studies; the others have no known cause. That table gives V, J and clone size, and the DNA gave D and trimming. In this sample the table shows fewer than 100,000 clones, roughly 95% of which occur a single time. Roughly 1.5% of the sample is held by the ten biggest clonotypes.

The CDR3 measures 14 amino acids from cysteine to phenylalanine. Left in the record is the CDR3 DNA by itself, 42 bases read in frame from the first base. V trim: 8 bases; J trim: 5 bases; unmatched bases: 6. Looking up the germline V gene (reference sequence) yields CDR1 MNHNY and CDR2 SVGAGI. The chain was built from TRBV6-6 and TRBJ1-6, with 7 central nucleotides matching TRBD1. Sequenced material: peripheral blood mononuclear cells, taken before stem cell transplant. The clonotype was recovered from a woman aged 50 to 60 with acute myeloid leukemia. Some clones in this sample may be carry-over from other donors' samples. The CDR3 region has the sequence CASQAGTDNSPLHF. The DNA sequence is given as TGTGCCAGCCAGGCGGGGACAGATAATTCACCCCTCCACTTT.